This T cell receptor (beta chain) is drawn from a study of blood T cell repertoires in COVID-19. As for the study in general: Samples taken during acute and convalescent COVID-19 were collected in the United States, Italy and Spain.

In Seattle, patients joined the study during active infection and were tracked longitudinally. V lost 0 bases and J 3 bases, leaving 15 bases between the germline ends. This CDR3 is 16 amino acids long. The method was immunoSEQ multiplex PCR; TCRdb's version includes in-frame clones alone and lacks a portion of them. The sample contains roughly 380,000 clones, around 89% of which appear only once. The chain couples TRBV23-1 to TRBJ2-7; perhaps TRBD2 as D (6 bases). TRBV23-1 is known as an ORF, though its function is uncertain. The clonotype originates from a woman in her thirties or forties with COVID-19, enrolled during active disease. The material sequenced was peripheral blood. CDR3 amino acids: CASSQSGLVVNYEQYF. In DNA, the CDR3 is TGCGCCAGCAGTCAATCGGGACTGGTCGTGAACTACGAGCAGTACTTC.